The next 31 T cell receptor beta chains were all read from a single sample in a study of graft-versus-host responses after intestinal transplantation (dated by TCRdb to the early 2020s). Libraries were made using the immunoSEQ multiplex PCR assay. The source is immuneACCESS, and TCRdb retained only in-frame sequences with V and J called. Part of the clones is not carried over; for the studies checked, unresolved V genes explain less than half of this, and the remainder is unexplained. Here the sample has around 96,000 clones; 75% to 95% occur a single time. The ten biggest clones cover 15% to 20% of the sample. Sequencing used PBMCs, obtained roughly 450 days after intestinal transplant. Receptors originate from a human patient who received an intestinal transplant, so some T cells may come from the graft donor.

This rearrangement joins TRBV5-6 to TRBJ1-1; D ambiguous. Germline V gene lookup returns CDR1 SGHDT and CDR2 YYEEEE. The CDR3 spans 13 residues. V lost 0 bases, J lost 1 base, and 4 bases lay in between. CDR3 nucleotides: TGTGCCAGCAGCTTGGATTGGAACACTGAAGCTTTCTTT. Translating gives CASSLDWNTEAFF.

The chain employs TRBV2 and TRBJ1-2; TRBD1 matches at 7 bases. Germline V gene data show CDR1 as SNHLY and CDR2 as FYNNEI. This CDR3 spans 14 amino acids. The trim removed 6 bases at V and 4 bases at J, leaving 8 bases unmatched. The CDR3 DNA is TGTGCCAGCAGCGTCGACAGGGCTCTCTATGGCTACACCTTC. It specifies CASSVDRALYGYTF.

This chain connects TRBV18 to TRBJ2-1, with D tentatively TRBD1 or TRBD2 (5 bases each). V lost 0 bases, J lost 8 bases, and 11 bases lay in between. From germline, CDR1 is KGHSH and CDR2 LQKENI. CDR3 size: 14 residues. CDR3 in DNA: TGTGCCAGCTCACCACCGGCCCGGGGCGATGAGCAGTTCTTC. This gives the protein CASSPPARGDEQFF.

V and J are TRBV9 and TRBJ2-3, with TRBD2 matching over 11 bases. V lost 6 bases to trimming and J lost 4 bases; unmatched junction nucleotides: 7. Germline assignment: CDR1 SGDLS and CDR2 YYNGEE. The CDR3 loop spans 15 amino acids. The chain's CDR3 is CASTLAGGPADTQYF. The CDR3 DNA follows: TGTGCCAGCACCTTAGCGGGGGGGCCGGCAGATACGCAGTATTTT. Combining the CDR3 with reference TRBV9 and TRBJ2-3 gives the whole variable domain DSGVTQTPKHLITATGQRVTLRCSPRSGDLSVYWYQQSLDQGLQFLIQYYNGEERAKGNILERFSAQQFPDLHSELNLSSLELGDSALYFCASTLAGGPADTQYFGPGTRLTVL.

The chain employs TRBV5-1 and TRBJ1-6, with TRBD1 identical over 10 bases. This CDR3 region has 14 residues. V trimming: 3 bases; J trimming: 8 bases; junction bases outside the gene matches: 2. Germline V gene sequence: CDR1 SGHRS, CDR2 YFSETQ. In DNA, the CDR3 is TGCGCCAGCAGCTATGGGACAGGGGATTCACCCCTCCACTTT. As protein: CASSYGTGDSPLHF.

V is TRBV10-2 and J is TRBJ2-7; 10 nucleotides match TRBD2. In germline, CDR1 is WSHSY, CDR2 SAAADI. After removal of 6 bases from V and 4 bases from J, the junction contained 18 bases not matched to a gene. CDR3 length: 18 amino acids. CDR3 sequence reads: CASSHTESLAGVSYEQYF. The CDR3 region has the DNA TGCGCCAGCAGCCACACAGAGTCTCTAGCGGGGGTTTCGTACGAGCAGTACTTC.

V and J are TRBV7-9 and TRBJ1-4; TRBD1 agrees at 9 bases. The trim removed 5 bases at V and 6 bases at J, leaving 4 bases unmatched. Germline-derived CDR1 and CDR2 are SEHNR and FQNEAQ (reference sequence). CDR3 length: 14 amino acids. The CDR3 sequence is CASSTRDRDEKLFF. In DNA form, the CDR3 reads TGTGCCAGCAGCACGCGGGACAGGGATGAAAAACTGTTTTTT.

The sample holds one count of this clone. The chain carries TRBV6-5 and TRBJ1-2; D may be TRBD1 (5 bases). Germline V gene lookup returns CDR1 MNHEY and CDR2 SVGAGI. The CDR3 is 12 amino acids. The V end lost 3 bases, the J end lost 8 bases, and 10 bases lay between the germline ends. CDR3 coding DNA: TGTGCCAGCAGTTATGCGGGGGAAGGCTACACCTTC. Translating gives CASSYAGEGYTF.

This chain links TRBV7-9 with TRBJ1-2; 9 bases fit TRBD1. The CDR3 totals 15 residues. After removal of 5 bases from V and 2 bases from J, the junction contained 6 bases not matched to a gene. Per the germline V gene, CDR1 is SEHNR and CDR2 is FQNEAQ (reference sequence). In DNA form, the CDR3 reads TGTGCCAGCAGCATTACAGGGGGCGTAAACTATGGCTACACCTTC. Protein: CASSITGGVNYGYTF.

The J gene is TRBJ2-2, the V gene TRBV10-1; D unclear. Germline assignment: CDR1 WNHNN and CDR2 SYGVQD (reference sequence). The V gene lost 5 bases and the J gene lost 3 bases, with 7 bases spanning the gap. The CDR3 runs to 13 residues. In DNA, the CDR3 is TGCGCCAGCAGTTCCAGACACACCGGGGAGCTGTTTTTT. Its protein is CASSSRHTGELFF.

The chain carries TRBV10-3 and TRBJ2-7; 8 bases fit TRBD2. Trimming cost V 0 bases and J 4 bases; bases outside gene matches: 20. Germline lookup yields CDR1 ENHRY and CDR2 SYGVKD. CDR3 length: 20 residues. CDR3 bases: TGTGCCATCAGTGAGTCCCCGGGGGGGGCAGGGAGAACCCTTACTTACGAGCAGTACTTC. Translated, it gives CAISESPGGAGRTLTYEQYF.

CDR3 nucleotide sequence: TGTGCCAGCAGCACCGGGACAGGGGAGTACAATGAGCAGTTCTTC. Its protein is CASSTGTGEYNEQFF. V and J are TRBV7-3 and TRBJ2-1; 10 positions agree with TRBD1. This CDR3 contains 15 residues. V shed 5 bases, J shed 4 bases, and the junction held 5 bases outside the gene matches. Germline lookup yields CDR1 SGHTA and CDR2 FQGTGA.

V and J are TRBV20-1 and TRBJ1-1, with D possibly TRBD1 on 5 matching bases. The ends were cut back, 6 bases at V and 6 bases at J, with 11 bases in the middle. CDR3 size: 11 residues. Per germline, CDR1 DFQATT and CDR2 SNEGSKA (reference sequence). The CDR3 DNA follows: TGCAGTGCGCCCAGGGTTCCTGAAGCTTTCTTT. This sequence encodes CSAPRVPEAFF.

V gene TRBV7-2 combines with J gene TRBJ2-5; D remains ambiguous. Deletions cut 8 bases from V and 1 base from J, with 14 bases between. CDR1 is SGHTA and CDR2 is FQGNSA in the germline V gene. The CDR3 covers 14 residues. CDR3 DNA sequence: TGTGCCAGCGGTCTCTACAGAACCCAAGAGACCCAGTACTTC. Translated, it gives CASGLYRTQETQYF.

The CDR3 DNA is TGTGCCAGCAGCTCGCGGACAGGGAGCACCGGGGAGCTGTTTTTT. It translates to CASSSRTGSTGELFF. The V gene is TRBV5-4, the J gene TRBJ2-2; 8 bases align to TRBD1. This CDR3 comprises 15 residues. The germline gives CDR1 SGHNT, CDR2 YYREEE (reference sequence). V gave up 3 bases and J gave up 4 bases; unmatched junction bases: 5.

The genes are TRBV9 and TRBJ1-6; tentative D call: TRBD1 (6 bases). Trimming took off 0 bases at V and 9 bases at J, with 13 bases between the two ends. The germline CDR1 and CDR2 sequences are SGDLS and YYNGEE. The CDR3 length is 15 residues. CDR3 coding DNA: TGTGCCAGCAGCGTAGACAGGGATCTAGGTTCACCCCTCCACTTT. Protein product: CASSVDRDLGSPLHF.

This clone came up a few times. This rearrangement joins TRBV11-2 to TRBJ2-6; D remains unclear. The length of the CDR3 is 15 residues. Trimming cost V 2 bases and J 0 bases, with 5 bases left between them. Germline lookup yields CDR1 SGHAT and CDR2 FQNNGV. The DNA for the CDR3 is TGTGCCAGCAGCTTAAGTGACTCTGGGGCCAACGTCCTGACTTTC. It yields the protein CASSLSDSGANVLTF.

The chain combines TRBV6-5 with TRBJ2-7; no definite D call. In germline, CDR1 is MNHEY, CDR2 SVGAGI. The CDR3 length is 13 residues. V was shortened by 2 bases and J by 0 bases, with 5 bases between the two germline ends. CDR3 nucleotides: TGTGCCAGCAGTTACGGCACCTCCTACGAGCAGTACTTC. Translation gives CASSYGTSYEQYF.

The gene calls are TRBV2 and TRBJ1-4, with TRBD1 matching over 8 bases. CDR3 length equals 14 residues. Germline CDR1 is SNHLY and CDR2 is FYNNEI. The ends lost 7 bases at V and 4 bases at J; junction bases unmatched: 5. CDR3 residues: CASIRGQFNEKLFF. The CDR3 nucleotides are TGTGCCAGCATCAGGGGGCAGTTTAATGAAAAACTGTTTTTT.

This clone was detected only once. This chain connects TRBV15 to TRBJ2-3; no firm D call. The length of the CDR3 is 15 residues. V was trimmed by 1 base and J by 0 bases, leaving 8 bases between them. The germline CDR1 and CDR2 sequences are LNHNV and YYDKDF (reference sequence). CDR3: CATSRGASSTDTQYF. DNA for the CDR3: TGTGCCACCAGCAGAGGGGCCTCTAGCACAGATACGCAGTATTTT.

The V and J genes are TRBV9 and TRBJ2-5; D is unresolved. Trimming removed 2 bases at V and 7 bases at J, with 21 bases between. CDR1 SGDLS and CDR2 YYNGEE come from the germline V gene. The CDR3 runs 16 residues. DNA for the CDR3: TGTGCCAGCAGCGTTGGTAGTTTCGTTTCCCTGGGGACCCAGTACTTC. Its translation is CASSVGSFVSLGTQYF.

This clone was recorded once. The rearrangement joins TRBV5-1 to TRBJ1-1; D unclear. Germline V CDR1 and CDR2: SGHRS, YFSETQ. V was trimmed by 0 bases and J by 1 base, leaving 13 bases between them. The length of the CDR3 is 16 residues. The CDR3 is CASSLGLAGGNTEAFF. DNA for the CDR3: TGCGCCAGCAGCTTGGGCCTAGCAGGAGGGAACACTGAAGCTTTCTTT.

The V and J genes are TRBV3-1 (or the pseudogene TRBV3-2) and TRBJ1-5, with unresolved D. The germline V gene encodes CDR1 LGHDT and CDR2 YNNKEL (reference sequence). The CDR3 is 9 residues long. Trimming stripped 9 bases from V and 8 bases from J, with 5 bases between. This CDR3 reads CARVEPQHF. The CDR3, as DNA: TGTGCCAGGGTCGAGCCCCAGCATTTT.

The rearrangement uses TRBV9 and TRBJ1-1; a weak D match, TRBD1 (5 bases). Germline values: CDR1 SGDLS, CDR2 YYNGEE. This CDR3 comprises 17 residues. The V end was cut by 3 bases, the J end by 1 base, with 19 bases between. CDR3: CASSAVPGRGPNTEAFF. DNA of the CDR3: TGTGCCAGCAGCGCCGTCCCGGGACGAGGCCCGAACACTGAAGCTTTCTTT. The full variable domain, in which reference TRBV9 and TRBJ1-1 provide the parts outside the CDR3, is DSGVTQTPKHLITATGQRVTLRCSPRSGDLSVYWYQQSLDQGLQFLIQYYNGEERAKGNILERFSAQQFPDLHSELNLSSLELGDSALYFCASSAVPGRGPNTEAFFGQGTRLTVV.

This rearrangement joins TRBV7-3 to TRBJ2-3, with 11 bases identical to TRBD2. CDR1 is SGHTA and CDR2 is FQGTGA in the germline V gene. The CDR3 is 15 amino acids. The trim removed 5 bases at V and 4 bases at J, leaving 5 bases unmatched. CDR3 sequence reads: CASSTSGGEADTQYF. Written as DNA, the CDR3 is TGTGCCAGCAGCACTAGCGGGGGAGAGGCAGATACGCAGTATTTT.

Within the sample, this clone is medium-sized (0.01 to 0.1%). The rearrangement uses TRBV7-8 and TRBJ2-5, with a tentative D call TRBD2 (6 bases). Per the germline V gene, CDR1 is SGHVS and CDR2 is FQNEAQ. Between the trimmed V and J ends, which lost 5 bases and 5 bases, there was a span of 12 bases. The CDR3 covers 13 residues. The CDR3 DNA follows: TGTGCCAGCAGCGCATCGGGGAGGGAGACCCAGTACTTC. Translated: CASSASGRETQYF.

V gene TRBV7-9 combines with J gene TRBJ2-7; D is ambiguous. V was clipped by 1 base and J by 3 bases, with 10 bases between them. In germline, CDR1 is SEHNR, CDR2 FQNEAQ (reference sequence). This CDR3 has 14 residues. CDR3 nucleotides: TGTGCCAGCAGCTTAGTTGCAGCGAGCTACGAGCAGTACTTC. Amino acid sequence: CASSLVAASYEQYF.

CDR3: CASSNKEETQYF. Here the CDR3 DNA reads TGTGCCAGTAGTAATAAGGAAGAGACCCAGTACTTC. J is TRBJ2-5 and V is TRBV19; no clear D. Germline CDR1 and CDR2: LNHDA and SQIVND (reference sequence). The CDR3 has 12 residues. V gave up 4 bases and J gave up 3 bases, with 6 bases separating them.

The chain uses TRBV11-2 and TRBJ1-1; 8 bases map to TRBD1. Germline V CDR1 and CDR2: SGHAT, FQNNGV. CDR3 size: 17 residues. Losses at the gene ends were 5 bases for V and 2 bases for J; bases not matched to a gene: 13. The CDR3 sequence is CASSNGRGRGPNTEAFF. As DNA, the CDR3 is TGTGCCAGCAGCAACGGGCGGGGCAGGGGGCCCAACACTGAAGCTTTCTTT.

In its sample, this clone was seen once. The chain couples TRBV5-4 to TRBJ2-2; TRBD1 agrees at 9 bases. J lost 4 bases, V lost 0 bases, and 13 bases had no gene match. The CDR3 length is 19 residues. Germline V gene sequence: CDR1 SGHNT, CDR2 YYREEE (reference sequence). CDR3 in amino acids: CASSLGGGQGRAGTGELFF. For the CDR3, the DNA is TGTGCCAGCAGCTTGGGGGGGGGACAGGGCCGAGCGGGCACCGGGGAGCTGTTTTTT.

This clone turned up a few times. The chain links TRBV7-6 to TRBJ1-3; D gene unclear. V lost 5 bases and J 3 bases, leaving 11 bases between the germline ends. The germline CDR1 and CDR2 sequences are SGHVS and FNYEAQ. The CDR3 extends over 14 amino acids. The chain's CDR3 is CASSVGGGGNTIYF. The DNA of the CDR3 is TGTGCCAGCAGCGTCGGTGGTGGTGGAAACACCATATATTTT.